The rows below give T cell receptor beta chains drawn from one sample of a study of T cells in Graves' hyperthyroidism and ophthalmopathy. In TCRdb, the multiplex PCR reads were re-called with MiXCR into one record per CDR3 protein. Of hundreds of thousands of distinct CDR3 sequences listed, roughly 15% are singletons. The specimen sequenced was blood. These receptors originate from a man between 18 and 35 years old with Graves' ophthalmopathy. CDR3s include the opening cysteine and the closing phenylalanine or tryptophan. A D gene is named only where the DNA matches it firmly. For some rows the clone size is stated as once, few or many, or as a class when expanded; others skip it.

J gene	D gene	V gene	clone size	CDR3 DNA	CDR3 protein
TRBJ2-7	TRBD1	TRBV6-1	many	TGTGCCAGCAGCTCCGGGACAGGGGGTTCCTACGAGCAGTACTTC	CASSSGTGGSYEQYF
TRBJ2-3	TRBD2	TRBV20-1	many	TGCAGTGCCGATGCGGGGGGGCCCACAGATACGCAGTATTTT	CSADAGGPTDTQYF
TRBJ1-2	.	TRBV25-1	.	TGTGCCAGCAGTGCAACAGGATCGAACTATGGCTACACCTTC	CASSATGSNYGYTF
TRBJ2-7	.	TRBV11-2	many	TGTGCCAGCAGCTTACACCACGCTATCGACGAGCAGTACTTC	CASSLHHAIDEQYF
TRBJ2-4	.	TRBV4-1	once	TGCGCCAGCAGTCTGGGGCTAGCGTATTCGATAGCCAAAAACATTCAGTACTTC	CASSLGLAYSIAKNIQYF
TRBJ2-7	.	TRBV4-1	few	TGCGCCAGCAGCCAACTCTGGCAGGGGTATTACGAGCAGTACTTC	CASSQLWQGYYEQYF
TRBJ2-7	.	TRBV5-1	many	TGCGCCAGCAGAACGGACCCGGACGGCTCCTACGAGCAGTACTTC	CASRTDPDGSYEQYF
TRBJ2-7	TRBD2	TRBV5-1	.	TGCGCCAGCAGCTTTTCTCCGGGGGGGCCTCAGGAGCAGTACTTC	CASSFSPGGPQEQYF
TRBJ1-1	.	TRBV20-1	many	TGCAGTGCCCCGAAGGTGGGGTCCACTGAAGCTTTCTTT	CSAPKVGSTEAFF
TRBJ1-3	.	TRBV6-1	.	TGTGCCAGCAGTGAAGTTTGGGGCTCTGGAAACACCATATATTTT	CASSEVWGSGNTIYF
TRBJ2-7	.	TRBV2	many	TGTGCCAGCATCGAGGATTACGAGCAGTACTTC	CASIEDYEQYF
TRBJ2-2	.	TRBV3-1	few	TGTGCCAGCAGCCCTTGGGTCGGCACCGGGGAGCTGTTTTTT	CASSPWVGTGELFF
TRBJ2-5	.	TRBV7-9	many	TGTGCCACCACGGACAGCTTTGTTCAAGAGACCCAGTACTTC	CATTDSFVQETQYF
TRBJ2-5	TRBD2	TRBV5-4	.	TGTGCCAGCAGCTACCGACTAGCGGGGAGGGAGACCCAGTACTTC	CASSYRLAGRETQYF
TRBJ1-3	.	TRBV7-9	.	TGTGCCAGCAGGAACTCAGGGGAAAGCTCTGGAAACACCATATATTTT	CASRNSGESSGNTIYF
TRBJ1-5	.	TRBV10-2	many	TGCGCCAGCAGTGGGGGGTATGGCAATCAGCCCCAGCATTTT	CASSGGYGNQPQHF
TRBJ2-3	.	TRBV20-1	many	TGCAGTGCTCCAGACAGCTGGGGTGATACGCAGTATTTT	CSAPDSWGDTQYF
TRBJ2-5	TRBD1	TRBV24-1	few	TGTGCCACCAGTGACCCCGGACAGGGGTTTGAGACCCAGTACTTC	CATSDPGQGFETQYF
TRBJ1-1	.	TRBV12-3/TRBV12-4	many	TGTGCCAGCAGTCCCCCCAGGGTCTCCACTGAAGCTTTCTTT	CASSPPRVSTEAFF
TRBJ1-5	TRBD1	TRBV7-9	few	TGTGCCAGCAGCTTGGGACAGGCGGGCGATCAGCCCCAGCATTTT	CASSLGQAGDQPQHF
TRBJ1-2	.	TRBV6-6	few	TGTGCCAGCAGTTACTCAGGGAATGGCTACACCTTC	CASSYSGNGYTF
TRBJ1-5	TRBD1	TRBV7-2	many	TGTGCCAGCAGCCCGAGACAGGGAATAAATCAGCCCCAGCATTTT	CASSPRQGINQPQHF
TRBJ2-5	.	TRBV4-2	.	TGTGCCAGCAGCCAAGGACGGGAGTCGGAGACCCAGTACTTC	CASSQGRESETQYF
TRBJ2-3	.	TRBV5-1	many	TGCGCCAGCACCCCCCGGTATACAGATACGCAGTATTTT	CASTPRYTDTQYF
TRBJ2-1	.	TRBV4-1	many	TGCGCCAGCAGCCAAGTAGGGGGCAATGAGCAGTTCTTC	CASSQVGGNEQFF
TRBJ2-3	TRBD2	TRBV24-1	many	TGTGCCACCAGTGATCCCGGGACTAGCCACACAGATACGCAGTATTTT	CATSDPGTSHTDTQYF
TRBJ2-5	.	TRBV5-1	.	TGCGCCAGCAGCTCGTCAGGGGGGGGGCAAGAGACCCAGTACTTC	CASSSSGGGQETQYF
TRBJ2-2	.	TRBV7-9	few	TGTGCCAGCAGCGCGATGCGGGACAGTCTGAACACCGGGGAGCTGTTTTTT	CASSAMRDSLNTGELFF
TRBJ2-2	.	TRBV20-1	few	TGCAGTGCTAGAGATATAACTAGGCACGGGGAGCTGTTTTTT	CSARDITRHGELFF
TRBJ1-2	.	TRBV4-1	few	TGCGCCAGCAGTCACGGGGAACATGGCTACACCTTC	CASSHGEHGYTF
TRBJ2-7	TRBD2	TRBV3-1	many	TGTGCCAGCAGCCATCCTAGCGGGAGGCGATCCTACGAGCAGTACTTC	CASSHPSGRRSYEQYF
TRBJ2-3	TRBD2	TRBV20-1	many	TGCAGTGCTAGAGATCTGAGACTAGCGGGTCACCAGGGGGATACGCAGTATTTT	CSARDLRLAGHQGDTQYF
TRBJ1-5	.	TRBV7-8	many	TGTGCCAGCAGCTTAACACAGGGATGGGATCAGCCCCAGCATTTT	CASSLTQGWDQPQHF
TRBJ1-2	TRBD1	TRBV20-1	.	TGCAGTGCTGACGAAGGGGGCGGCTACACCTTC	CSADEGGGYTF
TRBJ1-5	TRBD1	TRBV27	many	TGTGCCAGCAGTTTCTCGACAGGGACTGGGCCCCAGCATTTT	CASSFSTGTGPQHF
TRBJ1-1	.	TRBV15	many	TGTGCCACCAGCAGAGGGGACGGGTCCCTTTCGAACACTGAAGCTTTCTTT	CATSRGDGSLSNTEAFF
TRBJ2-7	TRBD1	TRBV20-1	.	TGCAGTGCGTTGCCGGGACAGGGGTTTAGCGGGTACGAGCAGTACTTC	CSALPGQGFSGYEQYF
TRBJ1-1	.	TRBV6-2/TRBV6-3	many	TGTGCCAGCACCCTTGGGGAATACACTGAAGCTTTCTTT	CASTLGEYTEAFF
TRBJ2-1	TRBD2	TRBV2	many	TGTGCCAGCACGGTCCTAGCGGTCATCTACAATGAGCAGTTCTTC	CASTVLAVIYNEQFF
TRBJ1-4	.	TRBV7-8	many	TGTGCCAGCAGCTTAGGGCCCCCGGGGGGGAGTGAAAAACTGTTTTTT	CASSLGPPGGSEKLFF
TRBJ2-1	.	TRBV7-6	.	TGTGCCAGCAGCTTCGGCGGGGCGGCCAATGAGCAGTTCTTC	CASSFGGAANEQFF
TRBJ1-1	TRBD1	TRBV6-1	many	TGTGCCAGCACGATAGACACAGGGGTAGGAGCTTTCTTT	CASTIDTGVGAFF
TRBJ2-5	TRBD2	TRBV7-2	.	TGTGCCAGCAGTTGGACTAGCGGGAGGTCCGAGACCCAGTACTTC	CASSWTSGRSETQYF
TRBJ2-5	TRBD2	TRBV5-6	many	TGTGCCAGCAGCAGCCGACTAGCGGGGAAAGAGACCCAGTACTTC	CASSSRLAGKETQYF
TRBJ2-7	TRBD2	TRBV7-9	many	TGTGCCAGCAGCCATCCGGGACTAGCCTACGAGCAGTACTTC	CASSHPGLAYEQYF
TRBJ1-5	.	TRBV2	few	TGTGCCAGCAACCGGCTGAATCAGCCCCAGCATTTT	CASNRLNQPQHF
TRBJ1-2	.	TRBV5-1	many	TGCGCCAGCAGCTACCCCGGGACATTCTATGGCTACACCTTC	CASSYPGTFYGYTF
TRBJ1-1	.	TRBV20-1	.	TGCAGTCTTTATAAGGACTCCGGGAGAGCTTTCTTT	CSLYKDSGRAFF
TRBJ2-1	.	TRBV30	many	TGTGCCTGGCAAACTGGAATGGCCGGGCGGAAGTACAATGAGCAGTTCTTC	CAWQTGMAGRKYNEQFF
TRBJ1-5	.	TRBV7-6	.	TGTGCCAGCAGCCTCCTCGATTATAATCAGCCCCAGCATTTT	CASSLLDYNQPQHF
TRBJ1-1	.	TRBV6-1	many	TGTGCCAGCACCATCACAGGGAACACTGAAGCTTTCTTT	CASTITGNTEAFF